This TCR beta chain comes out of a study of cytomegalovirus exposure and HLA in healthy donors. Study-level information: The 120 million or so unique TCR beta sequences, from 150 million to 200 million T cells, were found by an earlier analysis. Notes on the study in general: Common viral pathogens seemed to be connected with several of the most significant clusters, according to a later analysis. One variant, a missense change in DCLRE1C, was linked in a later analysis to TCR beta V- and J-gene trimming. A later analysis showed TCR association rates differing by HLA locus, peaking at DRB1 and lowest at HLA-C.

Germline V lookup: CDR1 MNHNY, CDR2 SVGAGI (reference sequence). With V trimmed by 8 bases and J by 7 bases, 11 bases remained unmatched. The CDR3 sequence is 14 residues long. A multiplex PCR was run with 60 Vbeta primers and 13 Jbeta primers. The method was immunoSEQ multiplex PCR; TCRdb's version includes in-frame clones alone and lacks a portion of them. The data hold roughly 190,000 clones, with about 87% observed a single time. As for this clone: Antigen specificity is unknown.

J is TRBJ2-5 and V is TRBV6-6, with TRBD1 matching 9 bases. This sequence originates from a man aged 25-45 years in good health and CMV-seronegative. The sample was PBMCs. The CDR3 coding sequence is TGTGCCAGCTTAGGACAGGGGCAGGGTTGGACCCAGTACTTC. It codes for CASLGQGQGWTQYF.